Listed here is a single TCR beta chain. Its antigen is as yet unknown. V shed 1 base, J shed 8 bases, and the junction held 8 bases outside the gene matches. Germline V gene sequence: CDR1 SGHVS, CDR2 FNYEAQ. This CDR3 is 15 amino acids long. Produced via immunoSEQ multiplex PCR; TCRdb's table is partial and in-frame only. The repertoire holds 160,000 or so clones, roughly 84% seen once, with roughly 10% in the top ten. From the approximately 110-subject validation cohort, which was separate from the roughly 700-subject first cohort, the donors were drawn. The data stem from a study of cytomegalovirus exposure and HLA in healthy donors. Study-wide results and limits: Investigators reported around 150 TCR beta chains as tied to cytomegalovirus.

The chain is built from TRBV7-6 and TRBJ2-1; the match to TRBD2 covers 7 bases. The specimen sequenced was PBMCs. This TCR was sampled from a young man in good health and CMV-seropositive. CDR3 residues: CASSLGGGRGDEQFF. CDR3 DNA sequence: TGTGCCAGCAGCTTAGGGGGAGGGAGGGGAGATGAGCAGTTCTTC.